The sequence of this TCR beta chain was determined in a study of early T cells in non-severe SARS-CoV-2 infection. The overall study: Investigators sequenced bulk RNA drawn from unsorted whole blood, and chains remained unpaired.

Trimming took 7 bases from V and 5 from J, leaving 15 bases between them. CDR3 length equals 13 residues. Germline V gives CDR1 LNHDA, CDR2 SQIVND (reference sequence). This clonotype was detected ten times or more. Individual cDNA molecules received unique molecular identifiers during library preparation. TCRdb redid the calling of the 5' RACE reads with MiXCR, one entry per CDR3 protein. The sample includes some 30,000 distinct CDR3 sequences, roughly 3.9% seen only once; the top ten take approximately 8.2%. Sequenced sample: whole blood. The chain carries TRBV19 and TRBJ2-7; possibly TRBD2 for D (7 bases). The clonotype was recovered from an adult who was a healthcare worker with PCR-confirmed SARS-CoV-2 infection or an uninfected control (not recorded which). For the CDR3, the DNA is TGTGCCAGTACCTCATGGGGGGGGCACGAGCAGTACTTC. This sequence encodes CASTSWGGHEQYF.